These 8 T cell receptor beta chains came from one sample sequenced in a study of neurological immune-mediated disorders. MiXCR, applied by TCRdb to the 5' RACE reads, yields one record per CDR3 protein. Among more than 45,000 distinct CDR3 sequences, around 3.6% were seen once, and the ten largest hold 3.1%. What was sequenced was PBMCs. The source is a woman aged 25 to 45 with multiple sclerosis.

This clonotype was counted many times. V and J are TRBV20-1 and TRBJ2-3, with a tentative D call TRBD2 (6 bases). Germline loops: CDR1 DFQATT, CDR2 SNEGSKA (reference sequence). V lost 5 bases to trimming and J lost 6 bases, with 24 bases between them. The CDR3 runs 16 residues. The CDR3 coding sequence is TGCAGTGCTCAAATTAGCGGACGAACTCTAGCGGATACGCAGTATTTT. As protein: CSAQISGRTLADTQYF.

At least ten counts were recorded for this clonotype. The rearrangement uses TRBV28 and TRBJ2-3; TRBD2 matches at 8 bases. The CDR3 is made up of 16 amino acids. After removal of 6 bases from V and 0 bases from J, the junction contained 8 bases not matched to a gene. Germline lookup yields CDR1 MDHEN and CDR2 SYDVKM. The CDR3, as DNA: TGTGCCAGCAGCATTCATAGCGGGACTAGCACAGATACGCAGTATTTT. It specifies CASSIHSGTSTDTQYF.

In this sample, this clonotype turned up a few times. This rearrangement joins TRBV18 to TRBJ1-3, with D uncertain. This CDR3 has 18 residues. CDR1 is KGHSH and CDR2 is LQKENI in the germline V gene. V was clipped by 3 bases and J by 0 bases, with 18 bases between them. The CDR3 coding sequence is TGTGCCAGCTCACCTCTTCCGGGCCAAAAAACCTCTGGAAACACCATATATTTT. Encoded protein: CASSPLPGQKTSGNTIYF.

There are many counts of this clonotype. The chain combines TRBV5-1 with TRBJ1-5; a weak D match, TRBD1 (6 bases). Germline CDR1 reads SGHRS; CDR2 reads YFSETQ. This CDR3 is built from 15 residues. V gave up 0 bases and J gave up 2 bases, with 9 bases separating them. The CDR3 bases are TGCGCCAGCAGCTTGGAGGGGGACCGCAATCAGCCCCAGCATTTT. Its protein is CASSLEGDRNQPQHF.

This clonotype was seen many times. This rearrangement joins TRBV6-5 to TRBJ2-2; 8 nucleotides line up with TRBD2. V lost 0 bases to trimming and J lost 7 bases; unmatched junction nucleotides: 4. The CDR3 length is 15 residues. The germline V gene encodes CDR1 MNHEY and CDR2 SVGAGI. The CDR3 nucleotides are TGTGCCAGCAGTTACTCGGGACTAGTCTTCGGGGAGCTGTTTTTT. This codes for CASSYSGLVFGELFF.

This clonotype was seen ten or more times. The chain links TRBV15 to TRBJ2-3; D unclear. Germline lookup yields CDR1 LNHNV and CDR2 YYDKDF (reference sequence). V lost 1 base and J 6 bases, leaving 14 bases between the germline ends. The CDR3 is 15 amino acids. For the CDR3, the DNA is TGTGCCACCAGCAGAGTTGGAGAGCGCATTGATACGCAGTATTTT. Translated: CATSRVGERIDTQYF. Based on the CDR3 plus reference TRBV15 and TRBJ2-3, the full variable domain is DAMVIQNPRYQVTQFGKPVTLSCSQTLNHNVMYWYQQKSSQAPKLLFHYYDKDFNNEADTPDNFQSRRPNTSFCFLDIRSPGLGDTAMYLCATSRVGERIDTQYFGPGTRLTVL.

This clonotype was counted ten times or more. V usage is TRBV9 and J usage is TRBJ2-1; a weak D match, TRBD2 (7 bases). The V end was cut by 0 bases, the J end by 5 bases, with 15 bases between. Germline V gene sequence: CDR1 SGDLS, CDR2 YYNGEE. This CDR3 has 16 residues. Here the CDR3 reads CASSVGGGAGDNEQFF. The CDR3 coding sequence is TGTGCCAGCAGCGTAGGTGGGGGGGCCGGCGACAATGAGCAGTTCTTC.

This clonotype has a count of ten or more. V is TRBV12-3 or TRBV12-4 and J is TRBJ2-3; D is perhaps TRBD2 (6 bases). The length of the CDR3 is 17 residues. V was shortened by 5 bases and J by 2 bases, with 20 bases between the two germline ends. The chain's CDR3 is CASSPYRSSVDTDTQYF. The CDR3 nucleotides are TGTGCCAGCAGTCCCTACCGGTCTAGCGTGGACACAGATACGCAGTATTTT.